These 32 T cell receptor beta chains were sequenced from one sample in a study of T cells after yellow fever vaccination. TCRdb fed the 5' RACE reads into MiXCR, producing one record per CDR3 protein. The table lists approximately 90,000 distinct CDR3 sequences, around 5.5% of them singletons. The sequencing here drew on CD8+ T cells sorted from PBMCs, taken 10 days after the yellow fever booster vaccination. The origin of the receptors is a man aged 18 to 29 who received the YFV17D yellow fever vaccine.

The chain uses TRBV12-3 or TRBV12-4 and TRBJ2-1; 10 bases align to TRBD2. The CDR3 extends over 16 amino acids. Trimming cost V 6 bases and J 7 bases; bases outside gene matches: 12. The CDR3, as DNA: TGTGCCAGCAGCCGCCAAAATAGCGGGGGGCGGAATGAGCAGTTCTTC. This gives the protein CASSRQNSGGRNEQFF.

This clonotype was counted a few times. The rearrangement links TRBV7-2 to TRBJ2-3; the D gene could be TRBD1 or TRBD2 (6 bases each). V was shortened by 5 bases and J by 2 bases, with 14 bases between the two germline ends. Germline CDR1 and CDR2: SGHTA and FQGNSA. This CDR3 region has 15 residues. DNA for the CDR3: TGTGCCAGCAGCCCGGAGAGGGGGGACACAGATACGCAGTATTTT. Protein product: CASSPERGDTDTQYF.

This chain joins TRBV12-3 or TRBV12-4 and TRBJ2-3; no firm D call. Trimming left V 7 bases short and J 0 bases short, with 8 bases between. CDR3 length: 13 residues. The CDR3 here is CASTMPSTDTQYF. CDR3 DNA sequence: TGTGCCAGCACCATGCCTAGCACAGATACGCAGTATTTT.

Only a few counts were recorded for this clonotype. This chain connects TRBV29-1 to TRBJ2-5; possibly TRBD1 for D (6 bases). CDR1 is SQVTM and CDR2 is ANQGSEA in the germline V gene. The V gene lost 7 bases and the J gene lost 5 bases, with 20 bases spanning the gap. The CDR3 runs to 14 residues. In nucleotides, the CDR3 is TGCAGCGCCACCCCGCAGGGGCGAAGGGAGACCCAGTACTTC. Its protein product is CSATPQGRRETQYF.

This clonotype was detected ten times or more. The gene calls are TRBV29-1 and TRBJ2-1; no definite D call. Trimming stripped 3 bases from V and 5 bases from J, with 8 bases between. Germline-derived CDR1 and CDR2 are SQVTM and ANQGSEA. There are 12 residues in the CDR3. CDR3 residues: CSVDLPNNEQFF. CDR3 coding DNA: TGCAGCGTTGATCTACCTAACAATGAGCAGTTCTTC.

This clonotype was detected a few times. The chain carries TRBV18 and TRBJ2-7, with D perhaps TRBD2 (6 bases). Germline V gene data show CDR1 as KGHSH and CDR2 as LQKENI. The CDR3 loop spans 14 amino acids. V lost 4 bases, J lost 2 bases, and 12 bases lay in between. CDR3 in amino acids: CASSLTGSTYEQYV. CDR3 nucleotides: TGTGCCAGCTCACTAACCGGGAGTACCTACGAGCAGTACGTC.

The chain joins TRBV6-1 to TRBJ2-7; 10 nucleotides align to TRBD2. This CDR3 has 15 residues. V lost 7 bases and J lost 0; bases outside the gene matches: 6. The germline V gene encodes CDR1 MNHNS and CDR2 SASEGT. CDR3 nucleotide sequence: TGTGCCAGCATGAAACCTAGCGGGAGCTCCTACGAGCAGTACTTC. Residues: CASMKPSGSSYEQYF.

This clonotype was counted ten times or more. The rearrangement links TRBV4-3 to TRBJ2-1, with no clear D. V lost 0 bases, J lost 1 base, and 4 bases lay in between. CDR1 and CDR2 (germline): LGHNA, YSLEER. The CDR3 length is 14 residues. Here the CDR3 reads CASSQEGSYNEQFF. The CDR3 DNA sequence: TGCGCCAGCAGCCAAGAGGGGTCCTACAATGAGCAGTTCTTC.

In its sample, this clonotype was seen a few times. The rearrangement links TRBV4-1 to TRBJ2-3; possibly TRBD2 for D (5 bases). The germline gives CDR1 MGHRA, CDR2 YSYEKL. The V end lost 3 bases, the J end lost 6 bases, and 25 bases lay between the germline ends. This CDR3 is 18 amino acids long. This CDR3 reads CASSHYLRDYNHRDTQYF. The CDR3 DNA sequence: TGCGCCAGCAGCCATTACCTCCGAGACTACAACCACCGGGATACGCAGTATTTT.

This clonotype was observed many times. V and J are TRBV29-1 and TRBJ1-2; D remains ambiguous. This CDR3 contains 14 residues. The V gene lost 0 bases and the J gene lost 4 bases, with 12 bases spanning the gap. CDR1 and CDR2 from the germline V gene are SQVTM and ANQGSEA. This CDR3 reads CSVEDSGGSYGYTF. Written as DNA, the CDR3 is TGCAGCGTTGAAGACTCCGGCGGGAGCTATGGCTACACCTTC.

This clonotype was detected only a few times. The rearrangement uses TRBV12-3 or TRBV12-4 and TRBJ1-5; 11 bases line up with TRBD1. The CDR3 contains 16 residues. J gave up 7 bases and V 1 base, and 6 bases lay outside the gene matches. CDR3 nucleotides: TGTGCCAGCAGTTTAGAAGGGACAGGGGGAGACCAGCCCCAGCATTTT. The encoded protein is CASSLEGTGGDQPQHF.

V and J are TRBV18 and TRBJ2-1; 11 bases align to TRBD2. Germline CDR1 and CDR2: KGHSH and LQKENI. This CDR3 is 15 amino acids long. The V segment lost 5 bases and the J segment 8 bases; nucleotides outside the gene matches: 8. The CDR3 DNA is TGTGCCAGCTCATTGCTGACTAGCGGGAACGATGAGCAGTTCTTC. Protein product: CASSLLTSGNDEQFF. Combining the CDR3 with reference TRBV18 and TRBJ2-1 gives the whole variable domain NAGVMQNPRHLVRRRGQEARLRCSPMKGHSHVYWYRQLPEEGLKFMVYLQKENIIDESGMPKERFSAEFPKEGPSILRIQQVVRGDSAAYFCASSLLTSGNDEQFFGPGTRLTVL.

Comments on this clonotype: One end of the junction fails to match germline, which may point to a read error. J is TRBJ2-5 and V is TRBV7-7; 8 nucleotides agree with TRBD2. The CDR3 contains 16 residues. Germline-derived CDR1 and CDR2 are SSHAT and FNYEAQ (reference sequence). This CDR3 is CASSPGPLAGSETQYF. DNA for the CDR3: TGTGCTAGCAGCCCCGGCCCTTTAGCGGGGTCAGAGACCCAGTACTTC.

The chain joins TRBV7-2 to TRBJ2-3, with TRBD2 matching over 7 bases. This CDR3 region has 15 residues. Trimming at V came to 5 bases and at J to 4 bases, leaving 9 bases not matched to a gene. CDR1 is SGHTA and CDR2 is FQGNSA in the germline V gene. CDR3 in DNA: TGTGCCAGCAGCCCCGTGGAGCGGGGCCCAGATACGCAGTATTTT. As protein: CASSPVERGPDTQYF.

A few counts support this clonotype. V gene TRBV3-1 combines with J gene TRBJ1-1; TRBD1 might be the D (6 bases). Trimming removed 0 bases at V and 4 bases at J, with 15 bases between. There are 16 residues in the CDR3. Germline CDR1 reads LGHDT; CDR2 reads YNNKEL (reference sequence). The CDR3 DNA follows: TGTGCCAGCAGCCAAGATCGTGAAGGGGGAGTCACTGAAGCTTTCTTT. This gives the protein CASSQDREGGVTEAFF.

This clonotype has more than one count but fewer than ten. The chain employs TRBV2 and TRBJ2-7, with a tentative D call TRBD2 (6 bases). Trimming left V 3 bases short and J 1 base short, with 13 bases between. CDR3 length: 15 amino acids. CDR1 and CDR2 from the germline V gene are SNHLY and FYNNEI. CDR3 bases: TGTGCCAGCAGTGACGTCGGGACTCCTTCCTACGAGCAGTACGTC. This codes for CASSDVGTPSYEQYV.

This clonotype was seen more than once but under ten times. The CDR3 nucleotides read TGTGCCATCAGTGAGTCGGAGTCTAGCGGGTTTTCGCAGTATTTT. It specifies CAISESESSGFSQYF. The chain couples TRBV10-3 to TRBJ2-3, with TRBD2 identical over 8 bases. The CDR3 runs 15 residues. Unmatched junction bases numbered 9, after V lost 0 bases and J lost 10 bases. Germline V gene lookup returns CDR1 ENHRY and CDR2 SYGVKD.

The CDR3 loop reads CASSSGLRSYEQYV. CDR3 in DNA: TGTGCCAGCAGCTCGGGACTAAGGTCCTACGAGCAGTACGTC. The chain carries TRBV7-9 and TRBJ2-7; TRBD2 matches 7 bases. Per germline, CDR1 SEHNR and CDR2 FQNEAQ (reference sequence). J lost 1 base, V lost 4 bases, and 4 bases had no gene match. The CDR3 is 14 amino acids.

This clonotype was counted many times. The chain links TRBV5-1 to TRBJ2-1; TRBD2 aligns across 8 bases. Germline V CDR1 and CDR2: SGHRS, YFSETQ. The J segment lost 10 bases and the V segment lost 2 bases, leaving 11 bases of the junction unmatched. The length of the CDR3 is 15 residues. Here the CDR3 reads CASSFSGLARNEQFF. The DNA of the CDR3 is TGCGCCAGCAGCTTCTCAGGACTAGCTCGCAACGAGCAGTTCTTC.

The chain combines TRBV20-1 with TRBJ2-1; 13 nucleotides agree with TRBD2. Germline CDR1 and CDR2: DFQATT and SNEGSKA (reference sequence). The V and J ends lost 6 bases and 7 bases, in that order; junction bases with no gene match: 6. The CDR3 is 14 residues long. This chain's CDR3 is CSAVTSGGENEQFF. As DNA, the CDR3 is TGCAGTGCCGTCACTAGCGGGGGGGAGAATGAGCAGTTCTTC.

The chain has TRBV9 and TRBJ2-5; TRBD2 matches at 7 bases. After removal of 4 bases from V and 4 bases from J, the junction contained 13 bases not matched to a gene. Germline lookup yields CDR1 SGDLS and CDR2 YYNGEE. The CDR3 extends over 16 amino acids. As DNA, the CDR3 is TGTGCCAGCAGCCCCCAGGCGAGGAGCGGGGTAGAGACCCAGTACTTC. Its translation: CASSPQARSGVETQYF.

This clonotype was picked up many times. The chain couples TRBV24-1 to TRBJ2-2, with D maybe TRBD2 (5 bases). Germline V gives CDR1 KGHDR, CDR2 SFDVKD. The CDR3 covers 15 residues. The ends were cut back, 4 bases at V and 4 bases at J, with 12 bases in the middle. The CDR3 DNA is TGTGCCACCAGTGACCCGGACTCTTTCACCGGGGAGCTGTTTTTT. It is translated as CATSDPDSFTGELFF.

This clonotype was counted at least ten times. This chain links TRBV12-5 with TRBJ2-7; TRBD1 agrees at 7 bases. CDR3 length: 13 amino acids. Germline V gene sequence: CDR1 LGHNT, CDR2 FRNRAP. V lost 7 bases and J lost 3; bases outside the gene matches: 6. The CDR3 DNA follows: TGTGCTAGTGATGACAGGGACAGCTACGAGCAGTACTTC. It codes for CASDDRDSYEQYF.

This clonotype was detected many times. This chain uses TRBV6-2 or TRBV6-3 with TRBJ2-1, with D perhaps matching TRBD1 (6 bases). The length of the CDR3 is 14 residues. Germline V CDR1 and CDR2: MNHEY, SVGEGT. Trimming stripped 4 bases from V and 2 bases from J, with 9 bases between. Here the CDR3 DNA reads TGTGCCAGCAGTTTCCGGGACACCTACAATGAGCAGTTCTTC. This codes for CASSFRDTYNEQFF.

This clonotype has ten or more counts. The gene calls are TRBV10-3 and TRBJ1-3; D possibly corresponds to TRBD1 (5 bases). Trimming stripped 4 bases from V and 3 bases from J, with 13 bases between. Germline CDR1 ENHRY, CDR2 SYGVKD. This CDR3 is 15 amino acids long. The CDR3, as DNA: TGTGCCATCAGTGGCGGAGGGGTCGGTGGAAACACCATATATTTT. Translated: CAISGGGVGGNTIYF.

This chain connects TRBV12-3 or TRBV12-4 to TRBJ2-7; TRBD2 matches 10 bases. V shed 5 bases and J 2 bases; nucleotides not matched to a gene: 12. The CDR3 has 17 residues. The CDR3 DNA sequence: TGTGCCAGCAGTGGGTTTAGCGGGGGGAACCAACCCTACGAGCAGTACTTC. It codes for CASSGFSGGNQPYEQYF.

Ten or more counts support this clonotype. The chain links TRBV7-6 to TRBJ2-1; D uncertain. Trimming cost V 6 bases and J 3 bases, with 21 bases left between them. CDR1 is SGHVS, CDR2 FNYEAQ, per germline. This CDR3 has 17 residues. DNA for the CDR3: TGTGCCAGCAGTCGATCCGGGTGGCGAGCAAACTACAATGAGCAGTTCTTC. Its protein product is CASSRSGWRANYNEQFF.

There are a few counts of this clonotype. The chain uses TRBV20-1 and TRBJ1-1; D unclear. Germline CDR1 DFQATT, CDR2 SNEGSKA (reference sequence). V shed 6 bases and J shed 1 base, with 18 bases lying between them. This CDR3 spans 15 amino acids. The CDR3 spells CSARSRAIPNTEAFF. CDR3 nucleotide sequence: TGCAGTGCCCGTTCCCGTGCCATTCCGAACACTGAAGCTTTCTTT.

In its sample, this clonotype was seen a few times. This chain uses TRBV4-1 with TRBJ1-1; possibly TRBD1 for D (6 bases). This CDR3 contains 15 residues. Germline CDR1 and CDR2: MGHRA and YSYEKL. V gave up 6 bases and J gave up 5 bases, with 19 bases separating them. CDR3 DNA: TGCGCCAGCAGACCAACCAGGGGACCGGGGACTGAAGCTTTCTTT. As protein: CASRPTRGPGTEAFF.

This sequence joins TRBV7-2 and TRBJ2-1; no reliable D call. Germline assignment: CDR1 SGHTA and CDR2 FQGNSA. The CDR3 spans 12 residues. With 0 bases removed from V and 8 bases from J, the gap between germline ends came to 5 bases. CDR3: CASSLAFYEQFF. The DNA for the CDR3 is TGTGCCAGCAGCTTAGCCTTTTATGAGCAGTTCTTC.

This rearrangement joins TRBV4-1 to TRBJ1-5; possible D gene TRBD1, 5 bases. Trimming stripped 1 base from V and 5 bases from J, with 12 bases between. CDR1 MGHRA and CDR2 YSYEKL come from the germline V gene. This CDR3 region has 15 residues. CDR3 in DNA: TGCGCCAGCAGCCAAGGGGACGGGGCACATCAGCCCCAGCATTTT. Translation gives CASSQGDGAHQPQHF.

This clonotype turned up a few times. This chain joins TRBV24-1 and TRBJ2-3; 7 nucleotides agree with TRBD1. V shed 0 bases, J shed 6 bases, and the junction held 8 bases outside the gene matches. Germline lookup yields CDR1 KGHDR and CDR2 SFDVKD. This CDR3 contains 16 residues. The CDR3 spells CATSDLTDRAADTQYF. As DNA, the CDR3 is TGTGCCACCAGTGATTTGACCGACAGGGCAGCCGATACGCAGTATTTT.